The sequence of this TCR beta chain was determined in a study of blood T cells in healthy people across ages (dated by TCRdb to between 2014 and 2017). About the investigation overall: In model experiments, template switching captured roughly one uniquely barcoded TCR beta cDNA molecule for every two T cells. The study measured age-related changes in TCR beta repertoire diversity using deep sequencing normalized with unique cDNA molecular identifiers. Two additional independent replicas of 1 million unique cDNA reads from the same blood draw were analyzed for two donors (one aged 18 to 29 and one aged 80 or older). Donors were grouped into four age groups: young (average approximately 15 years), middle-aged (less than 40), aged (about 59) and long-lived (approximately 81). Donors of different ages were randomly distributed across sequencing lanes to avoid experimental bias.

The 39 donors, aged about 6 to 95 years, were systemically healthy Caucasian individuals from Russia. Approximately 10 milliliters of peripheral blood were collected from each donor into EDTA-treated Vacutainer tubes. Ficoll-Paque density-gradient centrifugation was used to isolate PBMCs, with at least 7 million per sample. Trizol reagent was used to extract total RNA from PBMCs, with at least 5 micrograms per sample. Naive CD45RAhigh/CD27high T cell percentages were measured by flow cytometry on a PBMC aliquot from every donor. V drops 8 bases and J drops 4 bases, leaving 14 bases in between. Looking up the germline V gene yields CDR1 SGHTA and CDR2 FQGNSA. Reading from cysteine to phenylalanine, the CDR3 counts 13 amino acids. Only the CDR3 DNA is retained, 39 bases long and in frame from the first base. Libraries were prepared through 5' RACE. Sequenced using an Illumina HiSeq 2500. A second PCR of about 6 to 11 cycles was performed with a sample-barcoded 5' primer and a J-beta primer mix. A unique molecular identifier was introduced onto each TCR beta cDNA molecule by a template-switch 5' adaptor carrying 12 random nucleotides. At least 2.5 million CDR3-containing paired-end reads were obtained from each sample. First-strand cDNA was synthesized from all RNA with the Mint cDNA synthesis kit, primed by a TRBC-specific oligonucleotide. Following uracil-DNA glycosylase treatment, a first 18-cycle PCR with universal primers M1SS and BC2_uni_R was performed on all cDNA. The original methods were these. For normalization, 1 million high-quality reads, each with a distinct molecular identifier, were randomly selected from each sample. Instead of being binned into consensus sequences, reads that shared molecular identifiers were thrown out. CDR3 identification, clonotype clustering and error correction used MiTCR with a Q25 quality threshold and the strictest error-elimination algorithm. A nonparametric unseen species model with Euler transformation was used to estimate a lower bound on total TCR beta diversity. TCRdb applied fastp at Q25 and MiXCR to the public reads, then kept only in-frame beta chains. CDR3 protein sequences are deduplicated, and each keeps its most common genes and DNA. It is TCRdb's table, rather than the study itself, that gives the V and J calls and clone size. For this sample there are around 900,000 distinct CDR3 sequences; around 28% appear just once. The top ten constitute roughly 17% of the sample.

The paper's findings and limits, for the study overall: Since profiling was done on bulk unsorted PBMCs, naive and antigen-experienced compartments could not be conclusively compared. Compared with the aged group, the long-lived group had more naive CD4+ T cells, fewer expanded clones and increased TCR diversity, a pattern suggesting age selection. Observed TCR beta diversity per million T cells fell roughly linearly with age, and a significant reduction was already apparent by age around 36. Because donor CMV infection status was unknown, age-related changes in expanded clonotypes were potentially confounded. The percentage of naive T cells measured by flow cytometry correlated strongly with observed TCR beta diversity. Estimates of total diversity based on one million sequenced T cells were regarded as lower bounds and as underestimates.

To note about this clonotype: Its antigen is currently not known. This may be a read error: a much more frequent sequence differs by one nucleotide.

The chain was built from TRBV7-2 and TRBJ1-2; the D gene identity is not certain. This TCR was sampled from an elderly woman in good health. What was sequenced was blood. The DNA sequence is as follows: TGTGCCAGCGGCGACAATCGCGGCTATGGCTACACCTTC. Translated, this is CASGDNRGYGYTF.